This is a list of T cell receptor beta chains from one sample in a study of blood T cells in healthy people across ages. Each CDR3 protein is one row after TCRdb ran MiXCR on the 5' RACE reads. Counted here are hundreds of thousands of distinct CDR3 sequences, less than 25% occurring once; the ten biggest clones make up around 10%. The sample also formed part of further work on T cells of mothers and their children.

The sequenced sample consisted of blood. The receptors derive from a boy aged 5-17 years in good health. The CDR3 runs from the conserved cysteine through the conserved F or W. Some rows have no size entry. The others give once, few or many, or a class for an expanded clone.

>TRBJ1-2|few|TRBV4-3
CASSQARSGGYTF
>TRBJ2-1|few|TRBV7-2
CASSSPYSGTSGYNEQFF
>TRBJ1-2|few|TRBV6-1
CASSETMAGNYGYTF
>TRBJ2-7|NA|TRBV7-3
CASSTRTSGISYEQYF
>TRBJ2-7|many|TRBV28
CASSFGPSYEQYF
>TRBJ2-7|few|TRBV6-6
CASSYGEQGTPYEQYF
>TRBJ1-3|few|TRBV29-1
CSFLGISGNTIYF
>TRBJ2-1|NA|TRBV4-3
CASSQDGGTSSNEQFF
>TRBJ2-5|NA|TRBV4-1
CASSQEAGRIETQSF
>TRBJ2-3|NA|TRBV20-1
CSARSSGPTDTQYF
>TRBJ1-4|NA|TRBV6-1
CASSALGSTVGASTEKLFF
>TRBJ1-3|once|TRBV18
CASSPLKGANTIYF
>TRBJ2-3|few|TRBV4-1
CASSQEGGLTDTQYF
>TRBJ2-3|once|TRBV25-1
CASRPDEATLYRTSGGPWYTQYF
>TRBJ1-1|NA|TRBV29-1
CSVLYTEAFF
>TRBJ2-4|NA|TRBV20-1
CSGPISGSKNIQYF
>TRBJ2-7|NA|TRBV5-1
CASSLDRFNYEQYF
>TRBJ2-7|NA|TRBV19
CASSISGYEQYF
>TRBJ2-5|once|TRBV4-1
CASSQAGTGDGEQYF
>TRBJ1-4|NA|TRBV11-2
CASSPTISGTGNEKLFF
>TRBJ2-7|few|TRBV2
CASKEVFSSYEQYF
>TRBJ2-1|few|TRBV7-2
CASSPMDQEQFF
>NA|NA|TRBV18
CASSPAGHEQFF
>TRBJ1-2|NA|TRBV4-3
CASSQDHWGGVAGYTF
>TRBJ1-1|NA|TRBV7-9
CASSFTYGDAEAFF
>TRBJ2-1|NA|TRBV5-6
CASSFMSGANREQFF
>NA|few|TRBV15
CATSAPAWEPYEQYF
>TRBJ1-2|NA|TRBV28
CASRPGGGYGYTF
>TRBJ1-1|NA|TRBV12-3/TRBV12-4
CASSLLVAEAFF
>TRBJ2-6|many|TRBV29-1
CSVDNSGANVLTF
>TRBJ2-5|NA|TRBV12-3/TRBV12-4
CASSGWPAGQGDQETQYF
>TRBJ1-1|few|TRBV15
CATSREAGVDTEAFF
>TRBJ2-6|NA|TRBV18
CASSLMDSSGANVLTF
>TRBJ2-5|NA|TRBV28
CASTQKGTSVGETQYF
>TRBJ1-2|few|TRBV5-6
CASSLDRAVGYTF
>TRBJ2-5|NA|TRBV6-1
CASSPVWQGEFQETQYF
>TRBJ2-7|NA|TRBV27
CASSLLARGGLYEQYF
>TRBJ2-7|few|TRBV6-6
CASSYGSQYEQYF
>TRBJ1-1|few|TRBV7-2
CASSRGAVEAFF
>TRBJ1-2|NA|TRBV5-4
CASSLAGAAYGYTF
>NA|few|TRBV28
CASSFRTGPTETQYF
>TRBJ2-6|many|TRBV6-2/TRBV6-3
CASSYTGSGANVLTF
>NA|NA|TRBV30
CAWSRLSPTGTEQYF
>TRBJ2-1|once|TRBV4-3
CASSQDLQPNYNEQFF
>TRBJ2-7|NA|TRBV28
CASRGLTSGRMVYEQYF
>TRBJ1-2|few|TRBV12-3/TRBV12-4
CASSFGAGRNYGYTF
>TRBJ1-1|NA|TRBV7-2
CASSPPAGGRTEAFF
>TRBJ1-5|NA|TRBV10-2
CASSERLSNQPQHF
>TRBJ2-2|few|TRBV10-3
CALRQGADTGELFF